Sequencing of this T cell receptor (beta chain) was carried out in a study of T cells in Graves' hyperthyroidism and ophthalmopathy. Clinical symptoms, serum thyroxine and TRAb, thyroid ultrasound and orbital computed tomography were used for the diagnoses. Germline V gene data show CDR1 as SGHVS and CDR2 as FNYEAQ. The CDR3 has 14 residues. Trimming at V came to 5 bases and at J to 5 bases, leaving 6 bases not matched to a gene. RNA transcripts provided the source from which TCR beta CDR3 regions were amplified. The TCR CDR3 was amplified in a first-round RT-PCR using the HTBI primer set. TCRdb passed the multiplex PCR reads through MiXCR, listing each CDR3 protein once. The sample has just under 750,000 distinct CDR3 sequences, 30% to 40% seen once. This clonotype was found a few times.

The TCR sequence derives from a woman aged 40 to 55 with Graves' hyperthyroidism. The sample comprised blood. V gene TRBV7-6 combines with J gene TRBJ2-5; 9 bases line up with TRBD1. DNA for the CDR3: TGTGCCAGCAGCCCCGGGACAGGGTCCGAGACCCAGTACTTC. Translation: CASSPGTGSETQYF.